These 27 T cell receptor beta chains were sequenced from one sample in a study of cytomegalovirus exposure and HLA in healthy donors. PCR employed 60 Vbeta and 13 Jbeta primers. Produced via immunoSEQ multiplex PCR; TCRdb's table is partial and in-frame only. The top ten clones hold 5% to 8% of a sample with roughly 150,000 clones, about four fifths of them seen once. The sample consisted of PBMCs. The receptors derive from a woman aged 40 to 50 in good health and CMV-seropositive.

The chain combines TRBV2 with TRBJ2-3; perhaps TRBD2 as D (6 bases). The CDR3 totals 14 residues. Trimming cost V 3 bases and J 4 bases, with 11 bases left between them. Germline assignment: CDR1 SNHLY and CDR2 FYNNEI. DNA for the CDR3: TGTGCCAGCAGTGACCCGACTAGTGCAGATACGCAGTATTTT. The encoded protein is CASSDPTSADTQYF.

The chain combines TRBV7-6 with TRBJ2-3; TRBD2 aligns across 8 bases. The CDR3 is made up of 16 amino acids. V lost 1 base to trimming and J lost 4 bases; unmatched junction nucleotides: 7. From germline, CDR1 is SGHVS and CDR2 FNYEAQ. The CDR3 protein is CASSLVEREGSDTQYF. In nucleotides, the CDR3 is TGTGCCAGCAGCTTAGTCGAACGGGAGGGATCAGATACGCAGTATTTT.

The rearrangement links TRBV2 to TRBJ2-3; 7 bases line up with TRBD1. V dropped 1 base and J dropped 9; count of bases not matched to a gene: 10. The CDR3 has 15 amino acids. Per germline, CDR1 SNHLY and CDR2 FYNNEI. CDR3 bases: TGTGCCAGCAGTGAAGGATCGGGGAAGGGGGCGACGCAGTATTTT. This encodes CASSEGSGKGATQYF.

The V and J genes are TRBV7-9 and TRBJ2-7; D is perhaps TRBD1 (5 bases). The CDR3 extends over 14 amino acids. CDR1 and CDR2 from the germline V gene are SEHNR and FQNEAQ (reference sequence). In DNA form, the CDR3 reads TGTGCTACACTTAAAGGGGCCAACTCCTACGAGCAGTACTTC. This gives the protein CATLKGANSYEQYF.

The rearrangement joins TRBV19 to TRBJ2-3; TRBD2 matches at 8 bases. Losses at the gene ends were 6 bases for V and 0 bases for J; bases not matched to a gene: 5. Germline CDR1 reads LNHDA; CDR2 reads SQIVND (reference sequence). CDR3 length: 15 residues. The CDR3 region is CASSGRAASTDTQYF. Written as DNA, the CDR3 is TGTGCCAGTAGCGGGAGGGCAGCTAGCACAGATACGCAGTATTTT.

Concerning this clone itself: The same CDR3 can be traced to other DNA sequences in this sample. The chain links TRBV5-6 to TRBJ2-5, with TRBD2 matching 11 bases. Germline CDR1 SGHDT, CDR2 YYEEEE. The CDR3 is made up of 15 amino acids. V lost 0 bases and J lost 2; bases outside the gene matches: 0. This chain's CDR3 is CASSLGLAGQETQYF. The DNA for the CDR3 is TGTGCCAGCAGCTTGGGACTAGCGGGGCAAGAGACCCAGTACTTC. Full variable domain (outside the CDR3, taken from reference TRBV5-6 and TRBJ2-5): DAGVTQSPTHLIKTRGQQVTLRCSPKSGHDTVSWYQQALGQGPQFIFQYYEEEERQRGNFPDRFSGHQFPNYSSELNVNALLLGDSALYLCASSLGLAGQETQYFGPGTRLLVL.

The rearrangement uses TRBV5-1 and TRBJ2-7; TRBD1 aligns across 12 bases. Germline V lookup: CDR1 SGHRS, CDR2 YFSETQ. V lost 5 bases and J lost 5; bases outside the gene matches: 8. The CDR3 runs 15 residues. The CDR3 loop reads CASSMWGTGGDEQYF. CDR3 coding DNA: TGCGCCAGCAGTATGTGGGGGACAGGGGGCGACGAGCAGTACTTC.

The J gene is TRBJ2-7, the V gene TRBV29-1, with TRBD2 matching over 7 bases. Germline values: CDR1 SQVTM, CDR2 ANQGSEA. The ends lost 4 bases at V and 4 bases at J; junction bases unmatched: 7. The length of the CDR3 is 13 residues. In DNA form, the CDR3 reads TGCAGCGTTGTGCTAGCGGACAAGTACGAGCAGTACTTC. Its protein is CSVVLADKYEQYF.

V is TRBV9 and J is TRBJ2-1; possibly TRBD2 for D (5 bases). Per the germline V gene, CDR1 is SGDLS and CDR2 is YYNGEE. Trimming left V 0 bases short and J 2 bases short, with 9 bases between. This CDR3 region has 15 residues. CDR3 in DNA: TGTGCCAGCAGCGTAGGGGCTAGCCCCTACAATGAGCAGTTCTTC. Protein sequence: CASSVGASPYNEQFF.

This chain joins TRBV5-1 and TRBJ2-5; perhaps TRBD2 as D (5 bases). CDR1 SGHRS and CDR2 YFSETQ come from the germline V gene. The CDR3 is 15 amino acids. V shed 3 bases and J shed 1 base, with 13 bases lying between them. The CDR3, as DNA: TGCGCCAGCAGCTCGTGGGGAGCGGTCCAAGAGACCCAGTACTTC. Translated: CASSSWGAVQETQYF. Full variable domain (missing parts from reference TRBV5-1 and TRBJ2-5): KAGVTQTPRYLIKTRGQQVTLSCSPISGHRSVSWYQQTPGQGLQFLFEYFSETQRNKGNFPGRFSGRQFSNSRSEMNVSTLELGDSALYLCASSSWGAVQETQYFGPGTRLLVL.

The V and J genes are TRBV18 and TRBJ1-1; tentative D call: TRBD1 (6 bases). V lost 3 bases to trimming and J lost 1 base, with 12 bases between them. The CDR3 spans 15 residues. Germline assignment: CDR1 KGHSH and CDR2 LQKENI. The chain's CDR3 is CASSPLGGRNTEAFF. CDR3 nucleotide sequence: TGTGCCAGCTCACCCCTAGGGGGAAGGAACACTGAAGCTTTCTTT.

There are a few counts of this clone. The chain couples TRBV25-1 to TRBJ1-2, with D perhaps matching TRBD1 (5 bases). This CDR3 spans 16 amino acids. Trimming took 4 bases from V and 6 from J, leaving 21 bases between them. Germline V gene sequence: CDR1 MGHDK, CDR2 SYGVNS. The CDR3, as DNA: TGTGCCAGCAGTGGCTTTTTTAAACCGGGGGTGAATGGCTACACCTTC. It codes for CASSGFFKPGVNGYTF.

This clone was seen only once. In nucleotides, the CDR3 is TGTGCCACGCGGACAGGGAATCAGCCCCAGCATTTT. Its protein is CATRTGNQPQHF. The chain recombines TRBV6-1 with TRBJ1-5; TRBD1 aligns across 8 bases. The V segment lost 10 bases and the J segment 4 bases; nucleotides outside the gene matches: 3. Germline-derived CDR1 and CDR2 are MNHNS and SASEGT. The CDR3 sequence is 12 residues long.

CDR3 in DNA: TGCGCCAGCAGCTTGGGTCGGAGAACCTACGAGCAGTACTTC. Protein: CASSLGRRTYEQYF. The chain couples TRBV5-1 to TRBJ2-7; D remains unclear. The germline V gene encodes CDR1 SGHRS and CDR2 YFSETQ. The CDR3 is 14 amino acids. V was clipped by 0 bases and J by 2 bases, with 9 bases between them.

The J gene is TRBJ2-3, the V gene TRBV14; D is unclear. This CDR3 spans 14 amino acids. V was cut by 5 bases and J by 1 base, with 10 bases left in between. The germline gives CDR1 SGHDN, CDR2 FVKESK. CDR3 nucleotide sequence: TGTGCCAGCAGCAATATCCGGGGCACAGATACGCAGTATTTT. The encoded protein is CASSNIRGTDTQYF.

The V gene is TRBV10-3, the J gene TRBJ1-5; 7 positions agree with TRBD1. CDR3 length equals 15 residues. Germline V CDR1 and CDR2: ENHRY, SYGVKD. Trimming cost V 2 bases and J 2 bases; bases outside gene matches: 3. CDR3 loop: CAISEEGAGNQPQHF. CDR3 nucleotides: TGTGCCATCAGTGAGGAGGGGGCGGGCAATCAGCCCCAGCATTTT.

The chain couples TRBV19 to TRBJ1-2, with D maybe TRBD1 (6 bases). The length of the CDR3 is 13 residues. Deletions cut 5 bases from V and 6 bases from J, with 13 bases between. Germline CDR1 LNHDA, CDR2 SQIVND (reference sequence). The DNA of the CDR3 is TGTGCCAGTAGTTTGGGCGGGGGCGATGGCTACACCTTC. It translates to CASSLGGGDGYTF.

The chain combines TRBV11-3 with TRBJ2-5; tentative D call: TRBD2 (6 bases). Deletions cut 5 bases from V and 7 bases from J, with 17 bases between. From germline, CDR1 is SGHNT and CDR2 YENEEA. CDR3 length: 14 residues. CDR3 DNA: TGTGCCAGCAGCCCGGGGGAAGCGGTAGGGACCCAGTACTTC. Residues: CASSPGEAVGTQYF.

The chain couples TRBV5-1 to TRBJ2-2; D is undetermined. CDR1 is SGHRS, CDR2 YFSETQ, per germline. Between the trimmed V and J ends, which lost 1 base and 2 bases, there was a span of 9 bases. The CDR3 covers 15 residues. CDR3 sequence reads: CASSLMLTNTGELFF. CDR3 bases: TGCGCCAGCAGCTTGATGCTGACTAACACCGGGGAGCTGTTTTTT.

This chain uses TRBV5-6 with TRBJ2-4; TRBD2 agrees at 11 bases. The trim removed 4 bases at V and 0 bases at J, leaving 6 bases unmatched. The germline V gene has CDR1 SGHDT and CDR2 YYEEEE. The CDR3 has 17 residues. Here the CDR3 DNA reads TGTGCCAGCAGCCATCTTGGGACTAGCGGAGCCAAAAACATTCAGTACTTC. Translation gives CASSHLGTSGAKNIQYF.

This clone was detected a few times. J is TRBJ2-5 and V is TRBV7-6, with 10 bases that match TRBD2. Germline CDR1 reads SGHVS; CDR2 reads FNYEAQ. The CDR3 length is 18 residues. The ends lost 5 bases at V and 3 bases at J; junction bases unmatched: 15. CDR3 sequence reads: CASSLPDTSGIGEETQYF. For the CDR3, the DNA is TGTGCCAGCAGCCTACCTGATACTAGCGGGATAGGGGAAGAGACCCAGTACTTC.

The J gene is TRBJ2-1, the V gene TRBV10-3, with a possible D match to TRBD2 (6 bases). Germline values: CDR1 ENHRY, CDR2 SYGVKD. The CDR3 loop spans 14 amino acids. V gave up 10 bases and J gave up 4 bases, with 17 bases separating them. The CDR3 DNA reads TGTGCCACCGGGAGTAATTGGGGATACAATGAGCAGTTCTTC. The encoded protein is CATGSNWGYNEQFF.

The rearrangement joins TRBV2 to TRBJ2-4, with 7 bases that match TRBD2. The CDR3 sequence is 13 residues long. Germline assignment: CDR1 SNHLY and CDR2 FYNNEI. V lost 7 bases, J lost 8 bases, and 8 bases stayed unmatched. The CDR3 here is CASNWGREDIQYF. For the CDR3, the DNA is TGTGCCAGCAACTGGGGCCGGGAGGACATTCAGTACTTC. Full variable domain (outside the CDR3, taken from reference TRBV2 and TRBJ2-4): EPEVTQTPSHQVTQMGQEVILRCVPISNHLYFYWYRQILGQKVEFLVSFYNNEISEKSEIFDDQFSVERPDGSNFTLKIRSTKLEDSAMYFCASNWGREDIQYFGAGTRLSVL.

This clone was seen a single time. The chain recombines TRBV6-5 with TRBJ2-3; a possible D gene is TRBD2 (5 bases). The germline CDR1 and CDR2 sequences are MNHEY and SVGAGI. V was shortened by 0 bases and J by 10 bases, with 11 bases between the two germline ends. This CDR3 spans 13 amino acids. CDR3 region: CASSYSRGLAQYF. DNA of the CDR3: TGTGCCAGCAGTTACTCGAGAGGGCTCGCGCAGTATTTT.

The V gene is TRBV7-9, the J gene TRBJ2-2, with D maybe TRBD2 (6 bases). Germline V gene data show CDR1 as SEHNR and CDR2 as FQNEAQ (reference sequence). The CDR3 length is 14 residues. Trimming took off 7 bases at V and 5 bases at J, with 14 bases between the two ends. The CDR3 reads CASNRRGVTGELFF. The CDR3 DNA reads TGTGCCAGCAATCGGCGGGGAGTAACCGGGGAGCTGTTTTTT.

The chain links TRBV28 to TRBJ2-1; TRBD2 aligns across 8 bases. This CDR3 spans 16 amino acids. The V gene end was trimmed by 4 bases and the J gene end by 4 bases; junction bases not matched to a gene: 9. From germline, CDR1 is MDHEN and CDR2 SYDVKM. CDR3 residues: CASSSASGSMYNEQFF. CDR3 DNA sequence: TGTGCCAGCAGTTCCGCAAGCGGGAGTATGTACAATGAGCAGTTCTTC.

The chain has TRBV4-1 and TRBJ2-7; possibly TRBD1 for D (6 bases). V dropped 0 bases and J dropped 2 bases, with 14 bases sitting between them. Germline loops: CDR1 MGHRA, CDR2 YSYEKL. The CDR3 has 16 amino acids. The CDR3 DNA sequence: TGCGCCAGCAGCCAAGATCGTGCACAGGGCACCTACGAGCAGTACTTC. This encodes CASSQDRAQGTYEQYF.